Sequencing of this T cell receptor beta chain was carried out in a study of blood T cell repertoires in COVID-19. The method was immunoSEQ multiplex PCR; TCRdb's version includes in-frame clones alone and lacks a portion of them. The sample consists of tens of thousands of clones, approximately 91% of them appearing once. Input material: peripheral blood. This clonotype originated in a woman aged 80 or over with acute or convalescent COVID-19.

Here the CDR3 reads CASSQDVGQGSYEQYF. The CDR3 DNA follows: TGTGCCAGCAGCCAAGATGTAGGACAGGGCTCCTACGAGCAGTACTTC. The chain has TRBV4-2 and TRBJ2-7; 8 nucleotides agree with TRBD1. Trimming cost V 0 bases and J 0 bases; bases outside gene matches: 4. The CDR3 covers 16 residues. Germline V lookup: CDR1 LGHNA, CDR2 YNFKEQ.